The present T cell receptor (beta chain) was sequenced within a study of blood T cells in healthy people across ages. Study observations and caveats: Higher naive T cell percentage went strongly together with higher TCR beta diversity.

Primed by a sample-barcoded 5' primer and a J-beta primer mix, a second PCR proceeded for about 7 to 11 cycles. TCRdb recomputed calls from the 5' RACE reads with MiXCR, one row per CDR3 protein. The profile shows 600,000 to 1,000,000 distinct CDR3 sequences, roughly 60% of them singletons. Per the germline V gene, CDR1 is SEHNR and CDR2 is FQNEAQ (reference sequence). The CDR3 runs to 15 residues. Trimming removed 5 bases from V and 0 bases from J, with 11 bases in between. Notes on this clonotype: Antigen: not known.

The sequenced sample was blood. The receptor was isolated from a man aged 25 to 45 in good health. The chain recombines TRBV7-9 with TRBJ2-4, with TRBD1 as a possible D gene (6 bases). This CDR3 is CASSPQGPAKNIQYF. CDR3 in DNA: TGTGCCAGCAGCCCACAGGGACCAGCCAAAAACATTCAGTACTTC.